Sequencing of this TCR beta chain was carried out in a study of blood T cell repertoires in COVID-19. Whole-study context: COVID-19 samples collected from the United States, Italy and Spain covered acute and convalescent phases. T cells, B-cell-depleted T cells, or PBMCs supplied cDNA or gDNA.

In the original analysis: Amplifying reference gene primers gave estimates of nucleated cell counts. Profiling relied on immunoSEQ multiplex PCR, and the TCRdb table lists in-frame clones only, not all of them. That table is the source of V, J and clone size, and D and trimming were worked out from the DNA. The table includes about 100,000 clones, about nine tenths detected once. V was trimmed by 7 bases and J by 15 bases, leaving 19 bases between them. The CDR3 is 12 residues long. The germline V gene encodes CDR1 SGHTA and CDR2 FQGNSA. The receptor's source is a man in his 70s with acute or convalescent COVID-19. The sample comprised peripheral blood. The rearrangement joins TRBV7-2 to TRBJ2-1; maybe TRBD2 (6 bases). The CDR3, as DNA: TGTGCCAGCACCACCGGAGGGCGGGGTGTGTTCTTC. Translating it yields CASTTGGRGVFF. The full variable domain, with the rest looked up from reference TRBV7-2 and TRBJ2-1, is GAGVSQSPSNKVTEKGKDVELRCDPISGHTALYWYRQSLGQGLEFLIYFQGNSAPDKSGLPSDRFSAERTGGSVSTLTIQRTQQEDSAVYLCASTTGGRGVFFGPGTRLTVL.